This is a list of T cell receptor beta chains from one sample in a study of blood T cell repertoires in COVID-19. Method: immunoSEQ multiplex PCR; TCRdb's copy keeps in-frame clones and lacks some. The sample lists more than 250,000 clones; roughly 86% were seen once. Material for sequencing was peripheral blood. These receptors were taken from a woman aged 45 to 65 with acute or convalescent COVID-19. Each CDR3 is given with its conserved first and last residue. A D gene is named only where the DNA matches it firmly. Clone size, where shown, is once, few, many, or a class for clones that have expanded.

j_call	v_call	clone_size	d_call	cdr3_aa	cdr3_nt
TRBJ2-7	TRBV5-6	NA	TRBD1	CASSFYFGTATSYEQYF	TGTGCCAGCAGCTTTTATTTCGGGACAGCTACCTCCTACGAGCAGTACTTC
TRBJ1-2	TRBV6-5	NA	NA	CASSYSRGSPYGYTF	TGTGCCAGCAGTTACTCGAGAGGGAGCCCCTATGGCTACACCTTC
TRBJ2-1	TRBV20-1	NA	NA	CSASGGRYNEQFF	TGCAGTGCTAGTGGCGGCCGATACAATGAGCAGTTCTTC
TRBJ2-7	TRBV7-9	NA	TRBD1	CASSVGDRGSYEQYF	TGTGCCAGCAGCGTAGGGGACAGGGGCTCCTACGAGCAGTACTTC
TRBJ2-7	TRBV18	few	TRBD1	CASSRDREAEQYF	TGTGCCAGCTCAAGGGACAGGGAGGCCGAGCAGTACTTC
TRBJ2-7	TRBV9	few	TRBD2	CASSVASGHYEQYF	TGTGCCAGCAGCGTCGCTAGCGGTCACTACGAGCAGTACTTC
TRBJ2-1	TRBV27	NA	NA	CASSNTRKGEQFF	TGTGCCAGCAGTAACACTAGAAAGGGAGAGCAGTTCTTC
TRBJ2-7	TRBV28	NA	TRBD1	CASSAIGAGGVESYEQYF	TGTGCCAGCAGTGCTATTGGGGCAGGGGGCGTGGAGTCCTACGAGCAGTACTTC
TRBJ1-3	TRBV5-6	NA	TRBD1	CASSFGTVSGNTIYF	TGTGCCAGCAGCTTCGGGACAGTCTCTGGAAACACCATATATTTT
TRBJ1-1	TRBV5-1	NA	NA	CASSLDGQTNTEAFF	TGCGCCAGCAGCTTGGATGGACAAACGAACACTGAAGCTTTCTTT
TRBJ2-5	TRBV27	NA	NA	CASSETGSAQYF	TGTGCCAGCAGCGAAACAGGGTCGGCCCAGTACTTC